Sequencing of this T cell receptor (beta chain) was carried out in a study of response to subunit inactivated influenza vaccine. Regarding the study as a whole: Authors suggested each seasonal influenza vaccination recruits few new T cells.

The CDR3 covers 13 residues. The germline CDR1 and CDR2 sequences are MNHEY and SVGAGI. Trimming pared 0 bases from V and 6 bases from J, leaving 8 bases between. TCRdb ran MiXCR on the RT-PCR reads and lists one entry per CDR3 protein. The sample has 450,000 to 500,000 distinct CDR3 sequences; approximately 11% are singletons. In the case of this clonotype: Its antigen is undetermined.

This TCR came from a man in his fifties who received an inactivated influenza vaccine. The sequences come from PBMCs from blood, collected 40 to 50 days after vaccination. The V call is TRBV6-5, the J call TRBJ1-2; D gene ambiguous. The CDR3: CASSYSPRDGYTF. As DNA, the CDR3 is TGTGCCAGCAGTTACTCCCCCCGCGATGGCTACACCTTC.